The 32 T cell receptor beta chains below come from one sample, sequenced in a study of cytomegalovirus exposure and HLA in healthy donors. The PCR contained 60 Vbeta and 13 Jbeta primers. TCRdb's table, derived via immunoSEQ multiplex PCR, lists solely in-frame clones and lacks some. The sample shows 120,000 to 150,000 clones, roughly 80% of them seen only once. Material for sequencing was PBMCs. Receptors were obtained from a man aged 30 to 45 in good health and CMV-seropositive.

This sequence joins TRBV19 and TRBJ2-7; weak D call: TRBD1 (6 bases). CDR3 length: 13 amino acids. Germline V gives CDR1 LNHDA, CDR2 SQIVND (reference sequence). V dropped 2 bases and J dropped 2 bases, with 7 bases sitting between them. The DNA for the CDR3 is TGTGCCAGTAGTATACAGGGGCCCTACGAGCAGTACTTC. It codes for CASSIQGPYEQYF. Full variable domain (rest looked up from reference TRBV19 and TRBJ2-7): DGGITQSPKYLFRKEGQNVTLSCEQNLNHDAMYWYRQDPGQGLRLIYYSQIVNDFQKGDIAEGYSVSREKKESFPLTVTSAQKNPTAFYLCASSIQGPYEQYFGPGTRLTVT.

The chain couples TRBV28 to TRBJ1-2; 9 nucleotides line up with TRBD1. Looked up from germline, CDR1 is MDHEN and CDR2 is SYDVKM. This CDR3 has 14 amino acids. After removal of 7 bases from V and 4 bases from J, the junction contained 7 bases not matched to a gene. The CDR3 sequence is CASTGTGFSYGYTF. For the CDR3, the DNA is TGTGCCAGCACCGGGACAGGGTTCTCCTATGGCTACACCTTC.

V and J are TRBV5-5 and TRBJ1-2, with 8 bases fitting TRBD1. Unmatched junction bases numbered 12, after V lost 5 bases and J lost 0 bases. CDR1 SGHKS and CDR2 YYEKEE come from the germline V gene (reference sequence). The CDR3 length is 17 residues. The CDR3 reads CASSPTGQAIANYGYTF. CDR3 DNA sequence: TGTGCCAGCAGTCCCACGGGACAGGCGATAGCTAACTATGGCTACACCTTC.

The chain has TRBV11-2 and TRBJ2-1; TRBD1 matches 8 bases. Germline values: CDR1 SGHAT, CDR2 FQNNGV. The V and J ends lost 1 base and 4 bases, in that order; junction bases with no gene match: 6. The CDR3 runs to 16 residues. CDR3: CASSLGYRGVYNEQFF. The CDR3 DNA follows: TGTGCCAGCAGCTTAGGTTACAGGGGGGTTTACAATGAGCAGTTCTTC.

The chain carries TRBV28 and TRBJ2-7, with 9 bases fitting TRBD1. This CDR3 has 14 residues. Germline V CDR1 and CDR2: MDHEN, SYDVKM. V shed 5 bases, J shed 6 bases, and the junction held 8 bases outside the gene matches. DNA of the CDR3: TGTGCCAGCAGTACGCCGGGACAGGGCTCCGAGCAGTACTTC. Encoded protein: CASSTPGQGSEQYF.

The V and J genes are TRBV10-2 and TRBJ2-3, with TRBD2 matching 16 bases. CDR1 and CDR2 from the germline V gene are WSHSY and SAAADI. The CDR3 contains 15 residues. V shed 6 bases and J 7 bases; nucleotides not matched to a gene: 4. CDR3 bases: TGCGCCAGCAGAGGGACTAGCGGGGGGGCTAATACGCAGTATTTT. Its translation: CASRGTSGGANTQYF.

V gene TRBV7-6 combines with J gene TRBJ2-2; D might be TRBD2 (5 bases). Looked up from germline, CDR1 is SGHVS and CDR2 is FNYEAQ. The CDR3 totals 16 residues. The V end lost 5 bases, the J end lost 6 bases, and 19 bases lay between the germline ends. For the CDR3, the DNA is TGTGCCAGCAGCCAAAAGTGGGCTGACGGGGCCGGGGAGCTGTTTTTT. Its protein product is CASSQKWADGAGELFF.

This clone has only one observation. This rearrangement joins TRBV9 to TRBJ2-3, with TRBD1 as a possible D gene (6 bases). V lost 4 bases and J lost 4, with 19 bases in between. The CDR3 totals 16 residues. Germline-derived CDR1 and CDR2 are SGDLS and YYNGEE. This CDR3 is CASSSSPTGTSDTQYF. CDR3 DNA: TGTGCCAGCAGCTCCTCCCCCACAGGGACCTCAGATACGCAGTATTTT.

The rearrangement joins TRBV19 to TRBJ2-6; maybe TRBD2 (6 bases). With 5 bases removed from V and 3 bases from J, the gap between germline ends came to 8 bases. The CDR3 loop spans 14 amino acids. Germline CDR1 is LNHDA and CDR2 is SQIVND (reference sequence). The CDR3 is CASSGGVGANVLTF. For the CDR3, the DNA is TGTGCCAGTAGTGGAGGGGTTGGGGCCAACGTCCTGACTTTC.

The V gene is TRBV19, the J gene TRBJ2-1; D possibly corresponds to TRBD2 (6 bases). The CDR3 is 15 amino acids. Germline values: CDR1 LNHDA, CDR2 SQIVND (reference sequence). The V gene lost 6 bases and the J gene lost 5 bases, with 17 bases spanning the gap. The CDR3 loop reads CASRGVGGDDNEQFF. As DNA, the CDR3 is TGTGCCAGTAGGGGGGTCGGAGGGGATGACAATGAGCAGTTCTTC.

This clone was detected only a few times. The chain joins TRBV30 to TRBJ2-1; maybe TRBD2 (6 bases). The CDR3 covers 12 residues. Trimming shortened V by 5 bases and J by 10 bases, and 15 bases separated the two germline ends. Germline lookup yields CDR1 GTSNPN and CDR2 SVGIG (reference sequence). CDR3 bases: TGTGCCTGGGGACTATTGGGTCCGGAGCAGTTCTTC. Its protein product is CAWGLLGPEQFF.

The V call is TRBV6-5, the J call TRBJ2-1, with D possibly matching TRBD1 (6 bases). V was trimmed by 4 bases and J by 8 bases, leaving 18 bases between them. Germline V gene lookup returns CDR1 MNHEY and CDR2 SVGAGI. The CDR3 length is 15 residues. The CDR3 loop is CASSLQGRTVDEQFF. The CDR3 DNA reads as TGTGCCAGCAGTTTACAGGGAAGAACGGTCGATGAGCAGTTCTTC.

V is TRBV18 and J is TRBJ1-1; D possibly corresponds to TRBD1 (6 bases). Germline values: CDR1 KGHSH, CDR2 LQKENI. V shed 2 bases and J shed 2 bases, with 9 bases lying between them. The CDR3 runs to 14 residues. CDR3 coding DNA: TGTGCCAGCTCACCAGCGGGGGGCAACACTGAAGCTTTCTTT. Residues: CASSPAGGNTEAFF.

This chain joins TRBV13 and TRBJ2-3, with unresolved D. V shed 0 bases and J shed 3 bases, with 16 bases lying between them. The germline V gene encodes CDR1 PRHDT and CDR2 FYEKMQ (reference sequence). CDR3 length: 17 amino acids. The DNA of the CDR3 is TGTGCCAGCAGCTTAGGCCGGCAGGATGGCCTTACAGATACGCAGTATTTT. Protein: CASSLGRQDGLTDTQYF.

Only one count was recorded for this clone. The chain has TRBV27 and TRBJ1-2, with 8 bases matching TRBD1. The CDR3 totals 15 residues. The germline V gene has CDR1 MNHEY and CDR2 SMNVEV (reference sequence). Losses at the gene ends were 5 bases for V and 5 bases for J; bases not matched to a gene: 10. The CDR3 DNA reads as TGTGCCAGCAGTCCCATAGTCAGGGGGCCTTATGGCTACACCTTC. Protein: CASSPIVRGPYGYTF.

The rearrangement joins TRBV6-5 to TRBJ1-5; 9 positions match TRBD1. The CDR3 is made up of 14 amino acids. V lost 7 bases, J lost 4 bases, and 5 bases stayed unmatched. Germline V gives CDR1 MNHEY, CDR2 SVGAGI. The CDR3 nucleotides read TGTGCCAGCACCGACGGACAGGGGAATCAGCCCCAGCATTTT. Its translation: CASTDGQGNQPQHF.

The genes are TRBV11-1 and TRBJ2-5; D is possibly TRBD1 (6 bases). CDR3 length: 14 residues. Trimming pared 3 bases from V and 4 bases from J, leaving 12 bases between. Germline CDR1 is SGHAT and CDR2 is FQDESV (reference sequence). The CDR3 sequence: CASSFTTGLETQYF. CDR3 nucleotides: TGTGCCAGCAGCTTTACCACAGGGCTAGAGACCCAGTACTTC. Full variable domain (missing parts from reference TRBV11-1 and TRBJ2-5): EAEVAQSPRYKITEKSQAVAFWCDPISGHATLYWYRQILGQGPELLVQFQDESVVDDSQLPKDRFSAERLKGVDSTLKIQPAELGDSAMYLCASSFTTGLETQYFGPGTRLLVL.

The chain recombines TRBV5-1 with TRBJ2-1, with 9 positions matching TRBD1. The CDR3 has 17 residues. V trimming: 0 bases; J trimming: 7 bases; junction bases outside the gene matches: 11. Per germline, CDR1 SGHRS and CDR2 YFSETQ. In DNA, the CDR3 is TGCGCCAGCAGCTTGGGTTTGAGGACAGGGGACACTAATGAGCAGTTCTTC. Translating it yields CASSLGLRTGDTNEQFF.

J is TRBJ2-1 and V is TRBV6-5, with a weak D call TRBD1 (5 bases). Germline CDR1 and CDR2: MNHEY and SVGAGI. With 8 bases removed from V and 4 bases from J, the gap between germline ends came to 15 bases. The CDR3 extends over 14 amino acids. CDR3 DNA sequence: TGTGCCAGCGGTCCTACCCAGGGATACAATGAGCAGTTCTTC. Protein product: CASGPTQGYNEQFF.

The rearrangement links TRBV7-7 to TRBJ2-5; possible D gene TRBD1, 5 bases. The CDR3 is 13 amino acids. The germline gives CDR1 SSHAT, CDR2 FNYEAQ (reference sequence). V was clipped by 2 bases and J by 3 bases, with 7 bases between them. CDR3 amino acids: CASSLMDKETQYF. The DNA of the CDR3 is TGTGCCAGCAGCTTAATGGACAAAGAGACCCAGTACTTC.

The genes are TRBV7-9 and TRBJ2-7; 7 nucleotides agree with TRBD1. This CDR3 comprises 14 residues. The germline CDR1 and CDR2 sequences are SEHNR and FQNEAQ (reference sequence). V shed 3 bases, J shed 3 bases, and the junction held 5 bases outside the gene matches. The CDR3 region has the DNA TGTGCCAGCAGCTTGGGACAGAGTTTCTACGAGCAGTACTTC. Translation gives CASSLGQSFYEQYF.

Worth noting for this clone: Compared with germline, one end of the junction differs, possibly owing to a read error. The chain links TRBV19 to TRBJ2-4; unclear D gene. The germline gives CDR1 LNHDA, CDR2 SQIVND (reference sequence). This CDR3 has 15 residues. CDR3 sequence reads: CASSIFDTPQNSQYF. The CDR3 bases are TGTGCCAGTAGTATTTTCGACACCCCACAAAACAGTCAGTACTTC.

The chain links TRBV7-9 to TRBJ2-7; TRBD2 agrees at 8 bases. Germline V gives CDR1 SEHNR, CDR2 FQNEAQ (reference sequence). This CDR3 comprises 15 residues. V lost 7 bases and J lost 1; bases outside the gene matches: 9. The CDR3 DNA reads TGTGCCAGCAATACTAGGGCGGGAGGTTCCTACGAGCAGTACTTC. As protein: CASNTRAGGSYEQYF.

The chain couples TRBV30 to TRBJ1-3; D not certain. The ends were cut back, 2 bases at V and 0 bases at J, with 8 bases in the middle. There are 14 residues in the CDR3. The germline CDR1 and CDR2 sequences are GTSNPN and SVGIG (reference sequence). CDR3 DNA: TGTGCCTGGAGTCGCCTAAACTCTGGAAACACCATATATTTT. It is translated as CAWSRLNSGNTIYF.

The DNA of the CDR3 is TGTGCCAGCTTTGCTAGCGGGAGTTACAATGAGCAGTTCTTC. This translates into CASFASGSYNEQFF. The chain recombines TRBV18 with TRBJ2-1; 10 positions agree with TRBD2. With V trimmed by 7 bases and J by 4 bases, 4 bases remained unmatched. The germline CDR1 and CDR2 sequences are KGHSH and LQKENI. The CDR3 extends over 14 amino acids.

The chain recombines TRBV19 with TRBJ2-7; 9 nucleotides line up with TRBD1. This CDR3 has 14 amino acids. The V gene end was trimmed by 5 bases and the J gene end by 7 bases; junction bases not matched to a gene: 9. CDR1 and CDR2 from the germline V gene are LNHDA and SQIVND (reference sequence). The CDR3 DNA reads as TGTGCCAGTAGTCCGAGGACAGGGGCTGTTGAGCAGTACTTC. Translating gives CASSPRTGAVEQYF.

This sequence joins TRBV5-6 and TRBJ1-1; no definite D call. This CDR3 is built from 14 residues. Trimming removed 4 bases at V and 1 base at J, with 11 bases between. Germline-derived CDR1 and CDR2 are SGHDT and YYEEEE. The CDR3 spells CASSLAPGNTEAFF. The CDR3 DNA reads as TGTGCCAGCAGCCTGGCCCCAGGGAACACTGAAGCTTTCTTT.

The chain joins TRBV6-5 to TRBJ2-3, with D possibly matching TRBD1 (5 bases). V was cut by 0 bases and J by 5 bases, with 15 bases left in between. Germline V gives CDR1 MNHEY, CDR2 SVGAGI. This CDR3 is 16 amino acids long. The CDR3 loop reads CASSYSRPATGDTQYF. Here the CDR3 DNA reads TGTGCCAGCAGTTACTCGAGACCGGCTACAGGAGATACGCAGTATTTT.

The CDR3 region is CASSYTTGVEQYF. The CDR3 DNA is TGCGCCAGCAGCTATACAACAGGGGTCGAGCAGTACTTC. The rearrangement links TRBV5-1 to TRBJ2-7, with TRBD1 identical over 7 bases. The CDR3 has 13 amino acids. The germline V gene encodes CDR1 SGHRS and CDR2 YFSETQ. The V and J ends lost 3 bases and 6 bases, in that order; junction bases with no gene match: 6.

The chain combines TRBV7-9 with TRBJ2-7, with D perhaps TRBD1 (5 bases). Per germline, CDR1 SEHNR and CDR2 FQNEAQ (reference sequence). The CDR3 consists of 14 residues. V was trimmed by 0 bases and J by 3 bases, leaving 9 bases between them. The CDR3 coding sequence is TGTGCCAGCAGCTTAGCCGGACACTTCTACGAGCAGTACTTC. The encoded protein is CASSLAGHFYEQYF.

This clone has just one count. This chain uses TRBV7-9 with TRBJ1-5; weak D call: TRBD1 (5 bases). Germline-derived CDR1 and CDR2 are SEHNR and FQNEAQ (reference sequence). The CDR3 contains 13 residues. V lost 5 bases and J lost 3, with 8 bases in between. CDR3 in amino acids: CASSRGDNQPQHF. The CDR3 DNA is TGTGCCAGCAGCCGGGGGGACAATCAGCCCCAGCATTTT.

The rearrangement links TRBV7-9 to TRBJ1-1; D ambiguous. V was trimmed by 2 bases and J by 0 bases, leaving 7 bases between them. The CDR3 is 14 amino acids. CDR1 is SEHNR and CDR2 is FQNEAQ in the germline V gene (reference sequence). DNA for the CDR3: TGTGCCAGCAGCTTAAACGGGGTGAACACTGAAGCTTTCTTT. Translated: CASSLNGVNTEAFF.